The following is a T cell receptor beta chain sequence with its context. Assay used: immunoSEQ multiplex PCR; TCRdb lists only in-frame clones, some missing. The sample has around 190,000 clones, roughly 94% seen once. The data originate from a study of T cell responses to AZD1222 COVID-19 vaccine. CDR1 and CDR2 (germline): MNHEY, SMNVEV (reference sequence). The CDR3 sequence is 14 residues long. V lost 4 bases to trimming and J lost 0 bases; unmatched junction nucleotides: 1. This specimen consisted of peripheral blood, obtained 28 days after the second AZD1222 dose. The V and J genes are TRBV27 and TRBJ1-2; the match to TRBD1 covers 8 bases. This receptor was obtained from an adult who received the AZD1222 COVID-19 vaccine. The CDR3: CASSSTGANYGYTF. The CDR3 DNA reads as TGTGCCAGCAGTTCGACAGGGGCTAACTATGGCTACACCTTC.